This T cell receptor (beta chain) was sequenced for a study of T cell repertoires in cytomegalovirus infection. This clonotype was counted only a few times. CDR1 and CDR2 (germline): SEHNR, FQNEAQ (reference sequence). V was pared by 5 bases and J by 0 bases, with 15 bases between. The CDR3 consists of 16 residues. TCRdb fed the reads into MiXCR, producing one record per CDR3 protein. The repertoire consists of nearly 450,000 distinct CDR3 sequences, with approximately 33% occurring once and the leading ten covering approximately 15%. This receptor was identified in a human donor in good health (CMV status not recorded). Some clones in this sample may be carry-over from other donors' samples. The sample taken for sequencing was PBMCs. The chain joins TRBV7-9 to TRBJ2-3, with D perhaps matching TRBD2 (6 bases). The CDR3 DNA reads as TGTGCCAGCAGCCCCCGGGTAGCGGAGAGCACAGATACGCAGTATTTT. Amino acid sequence: CASSPRVAESTDTQYF.